The rows below give T cell receptor beta chains drawn from one sample of a study of long-term antiretroviral therapy in people with HIV. The method was immunoSEQ multiplex PCR; TCRdb's version includes in-frame clones alone and lacks a portion of them. This sample carries 25,000 to 30,000 clones, about 93% of them seen once, and the ten largest clones take 10%. The specimen comprised unsorted PBMCs, sampled 6.2 years after starting antiretroviral therapy. The receptor source for this set is a man aged 40-49 years with HIV. CDR3s include the opening cysteine and the closing phenylalanine or tryptophan. Each record gives: D gene, clone size, J gene, V gene, CDR3 protein, CDR3 DNA. D genes are given only for firm matches. Size is omitted from some rows. Given values are once, few, many or a class for expanded clones.

>.|.|TRBJ2-6|TRBV18
CASSPPWLGTGANVLTF
TGTGCCAGCTCACCACCGTGGCTGGGGACCGGGGCCAACGTCCTGACTTTC
>TRBD1|.|TRBJ2-4|TRBV25-1
CASSDLGQGAKNIQYF
TGTGCCAGCAGTGACCTCGGACAGGGGGCCAAAAACATTCAGTACTTC
>.|once|TRBJ1-5|TRBV2
CASSPPGVSNQPQHF
TGTGCCAGCAGTCCGCCAGGGGTAAGCAATCAGCCCCAGCATTTT
>.|.|TRBJ1-5|TRBV6-5
CATRLGDNQPQHF
TGTGCCACAAGGTTGGGGGACAATCAGCCCCAGCATTTT
>TRBD1|.|TRBJ2-2|TRBV5-1
CASSLADRANTGELFF
TGCGCCAGCAGCTTGGCCGACAGGGCGAACACCGGGGAGCTGTTTTTT
>.|.|TRBJ2-7|TRBV11-2
CASSLAQTPYEQYF
TGTGCCAGCAGCTTAGCACAGACTCCCTACGAGCAGTACTTC
>TRBD2|.|TRBJ2-3|TRBV7-9
CASSQTSGSSDTQYF
TGTGCCAGCAGCCAGACTAGCGGGAGCTCAGATACGCAGTATTTT
>.|.|TRBJ2-3|TRBV5-1
CASSLFGGSTDTQYF
TGCGCCAGCAGCTTATTCGGCGGGAGCACAGATACGCAGTATTTT
>TRBD2|.|TRBJ2-2|TRBV28
CASSSGTSENTGELFF
TGTGCCAGCAGTTCCGGGACTAGCGAGAACACCGGGGAGCTGTTTTTT
>.|few|TRBJ2-7|TRBV27
CASSYEQYF
TGTGCCAGCAGCTACGAGCAGTACTTC
>TRBD1|.|TRBJ1-1|TRBV28
CASRTQDREAFF
TGTGCCAGCAGGACCCAGGACAGGGAAGCTTTCTTT
>.|.|TRBJ2-1|TRBV5-4
CASSSDSGIGEQFF
TGTGCCAGCAGCTCGGACAGCGGGATCGGTGAGCAGTTCTTC
>.|.|TRBJ1-1|TRBV21-1
CASSKEKDQDTEAFF
TGTGCCAGCAGCAAAGAGAAAGACCAGGACACTGAAGCTTTCTTT
>.|.|TRBJ2-3|TRBV19
CASSIGDAGAQYF
TGTGCCAGTAGTATAGGTGATGCCGGGGCGCAGTATTTT
>TRBD2|.|TRBJ2-7|TRBV7-9
CASSRSGKQYEQYF
TGTGCCAGCAGCAGGAGCGGGAAACAGTACGAGCAGTACTTC
>TRBD1|.|TRBJ1-2|TRBV6-5
CASSYGTDHNYGYTF
TGTGCCAGCAGCTATGGGACAGACCATAACTATGGCTACACCTTC
>.|few|TRBJ2-2|TRBV28
CASSWTELNTGELFF
TGTGCCAGCAGCTGGACGGAGCTAAACACCGGGGAGCTGTTTTTT
>TRBD2|once|TRBJ2-1|TRBV2
CASSEPGTSGGGSYNEQFF
TGTGCCAGCAGTGAACCGGGGACTAGCGGGGGGGGGTCCTACAATGAGCAGTTCTTC
>TRBD1|.|TRBJ2-2|TRBV27
CASSADRVVAGELFF
TGTGCCAGCAGTGCCGACAGGGTGGTGGCCGGGGAGCTGTTTTTT
>.|.|TRBJ1-2|TRBV2
CASAGQVVYGYTF
TGTGCCAGCGCGGGGCAGGTTGTCTATGGCTACACCTTC